The table lists the clone carrying this T cell receptor beta chain with a few counts. Its antigen is currently unknown. These data come from a study of beta chain features in type 1 diabetes. For the study at large: The patient and healthy donor groups were comparable for age, gender and cell yields. All samples combined gave 107,917,701 sorted cells for examination.

The germline gives CDR1 SGHTA, CDR2 FQGNSA. The CDR3 consists of 15 residues. V was pared by 5 bases and J by 0 bases, with 3 bases of the junction left unmatched. Sequencing targeted expressed TCRB transcripts, as all isolated RNA had been reverse transcribed. Repertoires were generated with immunoSEQ multiplex PCR, while TCRdb's copy carries only in-frame clones and drops some. The table has more than 300,000 clones, 9.6% seen once. Whole-study findings and limits: In comparison with healthy donors, patients had naive, central memory and Treg TCRB repertoires that appeared more similar. In all four CD4+ subsets, TCRB CDR3 length was significantly, moderately reduced in type 1 diabetes.

The J gene is TRBJ2-3, the V gene TRBV7-2; 9 bases are shared with TRBD1. The origin of this receptor is a man aged 25 to 40 with type 1 diabetes. Sequences were obtained from central memory CD4+ T cells from blood. The CDR3 DNA reads as TGTGCCAGCAGCATAGGACAGGGGAGCACAGATACGCAGTATTTT. As protein: CASSIGQGSTDTQYF.